These 13 T cell receptor beta chains were all obtained from the same sample, sequenced in a study of T cell responses to AZD1222 COVID-19 vaccine. The repertoire was sequenced with immunoSEQ multiplex PCR; TCRdb's copy has only in-frame clones and lacks some. Among roughly 180,000 clones listed, nearly 95% were seen once. Sequenced here: peripheral blood, sampled 28 days after the second AZD1222 dose. These TCRs come from an adult who received the AZD1222 COVID-19 vaccine.

J is TRBJ1-5 and V is TRBV2; 8 bases are shared with TRBD1. J lost 3 bases, V lost 4 bases, and 5 bases had no gene match. The CDR3 runs to 15 residues. CDR1 and CDR2 (germline): SNHLY, FYNNEI. The CDR3 sequence is CASSAWTGSNQPQHF. CDR3 DNA: TGTGCCAGCAGTGCTTGGACAGGGTCCAATCAGCCCCAGCATTTT.

The chain employs TRBV5-1 and TRBJ2-5; the match to TRBD1 covers 7 bases. This CDR3 spans 15 amino acids. V lost 1 base and J lost 4; bases outside the gene matches: 7. Germline V CDR1 and CDR2: SGHRS, YFSETQ. The CDR3 loop reads CASSLRTGAAETQYF. Written as DNA, the CDR3 is TGCGCCAGCAGCTTGCGGACAGGAGCGGCAGAGACCCAGTACTTC.

This clone was seen just once. J is TRBJ1-2 and V is TRBV2; possibly TRBD1 for D (6 bases). Germline CDR1 SNHLY, CDR2 FYNNEI. V was pared by 9 bases and J by 7 bases, with 18 bases between. CDR3 length: 13 amino acids. The CDR3 DNA follows: TGTGCCAGAGCGGGAGGGGGTGTGAGTGGCTACACCTTC. It yields the protein CARAGGGVSGYTF.

The chain joins TRBV9 to TRBJ2-3, with TRBD2 matching 16 bases. The CDR3 sequence is 17 residues long. From germline, CDR1 is SGDLS and CDR2 YYNGEE. The V segment lost 2 bases and the J segment 2 bases; nucleotides outside the gene matches: 2. The chain's CDR3 is CASSVGLAGGPTDTQYF. For the CDR3, the DNA is TGTGCCAGCAGCGTGGGACTAGCGGGGGGGCCCACAGATACGCAGTATTTT.

The CDR3 sequence is CASNGGGNTIYF. The DNA of the CDR3 is TGTGCCAGCAACGGGGGGGGAAACACCATATATTTT. This rearrangement joins TRBV12-3 or TRBV12-4 to TRBJ1-3, with D perhaps TRBD1 (5 bases). Between the trimmed V and J ends, which lost 7 bases and 4 bases, there was a span of 8 bases. The CDR3 covers 12 residues.

J is TRBJ1-3 and V is TRBV7-8; the D is unclear. CDR1 is SGHVS, CDR2 FQNEAQ, per germline. Trimming left V 3 bases short and J 0 bases short, with 9 bases between. The CDR3 is 15 residues long. The CDR3 region has the DNA TGTGCCAGCAGCTTTGATGGGTTCTCTGGAAACACCATATATTTT. It is translated as CASSFDGFSGNTIYF.

The chain has TRBV19 and TRBJ1-1; TRBD1 might be the D (6 bases). Trimming left V 3 bases short and J 2 bases short, with 13 bases between. This CDR3 is built from 15 residues. CDR1 LNHDA and CDR2 SQIVND come from the germline V gene (reference sequence). The CDR3 nucleotides read TGTGCCAGTAGTATGTGGGGACATCCTAACACTGAAGCTTTCTTT. Amino acid sequence: CASSMWGHPNTEAFF.

CDR3 in amino acids: CASTRTGRFGELFF. The CDR3, as DNA: TGTGCCAGCACCCGGACAGGGCGGTTCGGGGAGCTGTTTTTT. This chain connects TRBV28 to TRBJ2-2; 8 nucleotides agree with TRBD1. The CDR3 extends over 14 amino acids. The junction had 8 bases not matched to a gene; V was cut back by 7 bases and J by 7 bases. Germline V gene data show CDR1 as MDHEN and CDR2 as SYDVKM.

The chain has TRBV7-2 and TRBJ1-5, with TRBD1 matching 9 bases. Germline CDR1 SGHTA, CDR2 FQGNSA. V lost 5 bases, J lost 3 bases, and 8 bases stayed unmatched. This CDR3 region has 16 residues. CDR3 loop: CASSPPGQGFNQPQHF. The DNA of the CDR3 is TGTGCCAGCAGCCCGCCGGGACAGGGATTCAATCAGCCCCAGCATTTT.

The CDR3 nucleotides are TGTGCCAGCAGCGTTCAAACGGGAGGGGCCCAAACCTCCTACAATGAGCAGTTCTTC. This translates into CASSVQTGGAQTSYNEQFF. The chain recombines TRBV9 with TRBJ2-1, with 8 nucleotides matching TRBD2. After removal of 2 bases from V and 0 bases from J, the junction contained 13 bases not matched to a gene. The CDR3 is 19 amino acids. CDR1 and CDR2 from the germline V gene are SGDLS and YYNGEE.

This chain uses TRBV3-1 (or the pseudogene TRBV3-2) with TRBJ2-5; 8 bases are shared with TRBD2. The length of the CDR3 is 15 residues. Losses at the gene ends were 0 bases for V and 6 bases for J; bases not matched to a gene: 6. Germline CDR1 reads LGHDT; CDR2 reads YNNKEL (reference sequence). The CDR3 protein is CASSQDHGGAQTQYF. The CDR3 region has the DNA TGTGCCAGCAGCCAAGATCACGGGGGGGCGCAGACCCAGTACTTC.

The rearrangement joins TRBV6-5 to TRBJ2-7, with D tentatively TRBD1 (6 bases). Germline loops: CDR1 MNHEY, CDR2 SVGAGI. The V end lost 6 bases, the J end lost 2 bases, and 11 bases lay between the germline ends. The CDR3 totals 13 residues. CDR3 sequence: CASRQTGTYEQYF. CDR3 nucleotides: TGTGCCAGCAGGCAGACAGGAACCTACGAGCAGTACTTC.

The V and J genes are TRBV6-1 and TRBJ1-5; D possibly corresponds to TRBD1 (6 bases). Deletions cut 4 bases from V and 2 bases from J, with 15 bases between. The CDR3 extends over 16 amino acids. Germline V gives CDR1 MNHNS, CDR2 SASEGT. The CDR3 nucleotides are TGTGCCAGCAGTGGTGGGGGGGGCCGGGGCAATCAGCCCCAGCATTTT. Amino acids: CASSGGGGRGNQPQHF.